This T cell receptor beta chain was found in a study of Graves' ophthalmopathy and Graves' hyperthyroidism. The sequenced template was RNA, covering the TCR beta CDR3 region. Second-round multiplex PCR came after a first-round RT-PCR that employed HTBI primers. TCRdb processed the multiplex PCR reads anew with MiXCR; each CDR3 protein has one entry. The sample lists about half a million distinct CDR3 sequences, around an eighth seen once, with 9.5% to 10% in the top ten. Trimming cost V 3 bases and J 5 bases, with 14 bases left between them. CDR1 and CDR2 (germline): SGHRS, YFSETQ. The CDR3 spans 14 residues. This clonotype was recorded at least ten times. It was on clinical symptoms, serum thyroxine, TRAb, thyroid ultrasound and orbital computed tomography that diagnosis relied.

This rearrangement joins TRBV5-1 to TRBJ1-1; maybe TRBD1 (6 bases). This clonotype originated in a woman aged 25 to 39 with Graves' ophthalmopathy. Sequenced material: blood. The CDR3 nucleotides are TGCGCCAGCAGCTCAAGCGGGGGGCCTACTGAAGCTTTCTTT. This codes for CASSSSGGPTEAFF.